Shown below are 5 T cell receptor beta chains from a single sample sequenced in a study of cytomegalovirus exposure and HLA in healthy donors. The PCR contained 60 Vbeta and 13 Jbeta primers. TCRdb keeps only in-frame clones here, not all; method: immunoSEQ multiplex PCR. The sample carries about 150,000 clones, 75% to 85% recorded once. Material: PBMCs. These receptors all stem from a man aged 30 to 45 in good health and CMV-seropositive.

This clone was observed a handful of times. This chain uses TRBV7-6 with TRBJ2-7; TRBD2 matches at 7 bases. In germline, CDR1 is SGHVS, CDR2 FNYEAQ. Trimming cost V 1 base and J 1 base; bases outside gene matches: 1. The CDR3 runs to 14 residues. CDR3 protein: CASSLVGGSYEQYF. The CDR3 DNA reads TGTGCCAGCAGCTTAGTGGGGGGGTCCTACGAGCAGTACTTC.

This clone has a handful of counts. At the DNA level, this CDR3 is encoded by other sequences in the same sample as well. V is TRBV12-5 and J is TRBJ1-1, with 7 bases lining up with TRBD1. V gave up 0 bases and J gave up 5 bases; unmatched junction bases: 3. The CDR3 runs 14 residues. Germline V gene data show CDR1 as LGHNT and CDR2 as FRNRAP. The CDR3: CASGLVAGGTEAFF. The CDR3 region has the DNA TGTGCTAGTGGTTTGGTCGCAGGGGGAACTGAAGCTTTCTTT.

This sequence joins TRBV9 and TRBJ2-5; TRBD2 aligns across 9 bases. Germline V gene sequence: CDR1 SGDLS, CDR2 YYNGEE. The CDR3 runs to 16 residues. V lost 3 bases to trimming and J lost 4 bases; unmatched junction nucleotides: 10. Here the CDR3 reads CASSGGSGSRGETQYF. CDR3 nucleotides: TGTGCCAGCAGCGGTGGTAGCGGGAGTCGTGGAGAGACCCAGTACTTC.

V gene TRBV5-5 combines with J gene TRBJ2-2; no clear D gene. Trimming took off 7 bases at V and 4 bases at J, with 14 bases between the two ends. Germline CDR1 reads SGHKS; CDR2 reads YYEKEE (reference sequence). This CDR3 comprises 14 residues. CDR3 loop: CASGPQMVTGELFF. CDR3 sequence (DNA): TGTGCCAGCGGCCCCCAGATGGTCACCGGGGAGCTGTTTTTT.

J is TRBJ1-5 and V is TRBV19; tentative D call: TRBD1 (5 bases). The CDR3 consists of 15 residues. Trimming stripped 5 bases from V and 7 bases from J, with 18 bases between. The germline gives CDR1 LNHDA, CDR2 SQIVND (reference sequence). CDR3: CASSFGQARYQPQHF. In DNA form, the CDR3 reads TGTGCCAGTAGTTTCGGACAAGCTAGGTACCAGCCCCAGCATTTT.